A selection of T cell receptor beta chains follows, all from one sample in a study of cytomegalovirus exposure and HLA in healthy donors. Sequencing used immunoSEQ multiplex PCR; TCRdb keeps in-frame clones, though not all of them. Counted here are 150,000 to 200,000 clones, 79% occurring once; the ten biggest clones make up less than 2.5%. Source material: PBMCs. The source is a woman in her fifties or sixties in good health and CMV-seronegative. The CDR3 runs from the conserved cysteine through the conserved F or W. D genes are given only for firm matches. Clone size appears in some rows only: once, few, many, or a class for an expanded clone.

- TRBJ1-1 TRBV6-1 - TGTGCCAGCAGTCCACAGGGGAACACTGAAGCTTTCTTT CASSPQGNTEAFF
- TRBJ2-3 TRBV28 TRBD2 TGTGCCAGCAGTTTAGCAGCGGGAGGGGCCCTAAGCACAGATACGCAGTATTTT CASSLAAGGALSTDTQYF
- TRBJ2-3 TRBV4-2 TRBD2 TGTGCCAGCAGCCAAGATATACGGGGGGGTGGCACAGATACGCAGTATTTT CASSQDIRGGGTDTQYF
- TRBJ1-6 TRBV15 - TGTGCCACCAGCATCCGTAATTCACCCCTCCACTTT CATSIRNSPLHF
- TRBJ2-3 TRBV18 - TGTGCCAGCTCACGTGATCAGGCGACAGATACGCAGTATTTT CASSRDQATDTQYF
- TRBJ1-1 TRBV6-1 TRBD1 TGTGCCAGCAGTGCCCTAGCCGGGACAGCGGGCACTGAAGCTTTCTTT CASSALAGTAGTEAFF
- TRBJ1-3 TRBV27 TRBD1 TGTGCCAGCAGTTCCCCCCGGGACAGGGAAAGAAACACCATATATTTT CASSSPRDRERNTIYF
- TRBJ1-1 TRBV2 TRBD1 TGTGCCAGCAGGCCAAGGACAGGGGTGAACACTGAAGCTTTCTTT CASRPRTGVNTEAFF
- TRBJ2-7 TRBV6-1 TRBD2 TGTGCCAGCAGTCGGGAGGCCTCAAGCTCCTACGAGCAGTACTTC CASSREASSSYEQYF
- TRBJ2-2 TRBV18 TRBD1 TGTGCCAGCTCACCGGACAGGGGTGGCGGGGAGCTGTTTTTT CASSPDRGGGELFF
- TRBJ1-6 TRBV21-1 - TGTGCCAGCAGCAGCTATCAGCCGATGGTCGGGGGGACCGCAGAGGCCTCACCCCTCCACTTT CASSSYQPMVGGTAEASPLHF
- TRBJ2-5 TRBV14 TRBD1 TGTGCCAGCAGCCAAGATACGGACAGGGTGGAGACCCAGTACTTC CASSQDTDRVETQYF
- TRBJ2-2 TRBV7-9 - TGTGCCAGCAGCTTAGGGGCAGGGCGTTTCGAGGTGGCCGGGGAGCTGTTTTTT CASSLGAGRFEVAGELFF
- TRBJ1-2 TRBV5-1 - TGCGCCAGCAGCTTGTCAGGGAATGGCTACACCTTC CASSLSGNGYTF
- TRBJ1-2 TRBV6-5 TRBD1 TGTGCCAGCAGCAGACAGGGGGTTAACTATGGCTACACCTTC CASSRQGVNYGYTF
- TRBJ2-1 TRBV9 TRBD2 TGTGCCAGCAGCGGCACTAGCGGGTTGAGCTCCTACAATGAGCAGTTCTTC CASSGTSGLSSYNEQFF
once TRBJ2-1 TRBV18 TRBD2 TGTGCCAGCTCACCGGGACTAGCGGGGAATGAGCAGTTCTTC CASSPGLAGNEQFF
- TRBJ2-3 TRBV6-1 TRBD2 TGTGCCAGCAAGGTCGCGGGGGGGGCAGATACGCAGTATTTT CASKVAGGADTQYF
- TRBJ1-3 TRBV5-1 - TGCGCCAGCAGCTTGGTTGCGGGTGGCTCTGGAAACACCATATATTTT CASSLVAGGSGNTIYF
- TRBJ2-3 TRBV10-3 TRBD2 TGTGCCATCAGATCTAGCGGGGATGTAGATACGCAGTATTTT CAIRSSGDVDTQYF
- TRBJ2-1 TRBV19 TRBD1 TGTGCCAGTATCGCACAGGGGGCGGGCTACAATGAGCAGTTCTTC CASIAQGAGYNEQFF
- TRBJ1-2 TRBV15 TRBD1 TGTGCCACCAGCACCCCCAGGGGGGACCCTCTAAGTTATGGCTACACCTTC CATSTPRGDPLSYGYTF
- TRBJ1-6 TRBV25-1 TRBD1 TGTGCCAGCAGTACCGATACAGGGGGGCATTCACCCCTCCACTTT CASSTDTGGHSPLHF
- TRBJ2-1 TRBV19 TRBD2 TGTGCCAGTGAGAGAAGCGGGAGCTCCTACAATGAGCAGTTCTTC CASERSGSSYNEQFF
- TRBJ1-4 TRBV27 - TGTGCCAGCCGCCGGAGTCGGGGGTCGGGTGAAAAACTGTTTTTT CASRRSRGSGEKLFF
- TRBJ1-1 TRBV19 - TGTGCCAGTAGTCGCCCCTTCAGGGGTATGAACACTGAAGCTTTCTTT CASSRPFRGMNTEAFF
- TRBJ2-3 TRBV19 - TGTGCCAGTGGTAGTGAGACTGGCTTCACAGATACGCAGTATTTT CASGSETGFTDTQYF
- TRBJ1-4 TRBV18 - TGTGCCAGCTCACTCAGGGAATCTCGGTGGGCTAATGAAAAACTGTTTTTT CASSLRESRWANEKLFF
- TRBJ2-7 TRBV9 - TGTGCCAGCAGCGTAGGGAGGGGCGAGCAGTACTTC CASSVGRGEQYF